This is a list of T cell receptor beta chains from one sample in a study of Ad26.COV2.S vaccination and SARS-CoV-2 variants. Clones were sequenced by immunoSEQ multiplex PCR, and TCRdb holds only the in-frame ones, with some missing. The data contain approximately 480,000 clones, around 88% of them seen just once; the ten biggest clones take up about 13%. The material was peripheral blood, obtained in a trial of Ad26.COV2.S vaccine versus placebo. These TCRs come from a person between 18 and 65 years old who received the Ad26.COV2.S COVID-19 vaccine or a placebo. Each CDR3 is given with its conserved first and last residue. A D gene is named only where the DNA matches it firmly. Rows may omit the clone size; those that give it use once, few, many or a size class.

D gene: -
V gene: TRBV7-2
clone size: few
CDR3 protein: CASSLSGPGELFF

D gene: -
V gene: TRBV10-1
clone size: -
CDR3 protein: CASSESETVNEKLFF

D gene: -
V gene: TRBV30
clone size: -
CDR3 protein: CAWRDAVAKNIQYF

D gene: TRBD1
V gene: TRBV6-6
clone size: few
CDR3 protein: CASGDRVPDTEAFF

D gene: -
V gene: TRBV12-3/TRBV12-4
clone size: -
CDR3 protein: CASSINRAGELFF

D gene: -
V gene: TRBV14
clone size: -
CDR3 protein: CASSQEILGGALHF

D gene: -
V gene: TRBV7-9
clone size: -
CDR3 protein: CASSFGHQVGGFF

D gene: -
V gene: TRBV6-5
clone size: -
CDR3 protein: CASSYAGRNTGELFF

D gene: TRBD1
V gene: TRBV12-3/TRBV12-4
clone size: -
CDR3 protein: CASSKTGSYEQYF

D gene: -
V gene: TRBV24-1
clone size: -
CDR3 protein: CATSAGVSGEQYF

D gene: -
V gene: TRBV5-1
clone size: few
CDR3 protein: CASRGETESSGNTIYF

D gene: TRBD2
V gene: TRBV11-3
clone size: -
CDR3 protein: CASSLDRRELDNEQFF

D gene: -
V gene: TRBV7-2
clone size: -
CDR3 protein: CASSLSPSGEQFF

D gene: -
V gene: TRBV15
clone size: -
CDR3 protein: CATSRVEDTQYF

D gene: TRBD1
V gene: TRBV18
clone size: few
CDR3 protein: CASSPGTGGYEQYF

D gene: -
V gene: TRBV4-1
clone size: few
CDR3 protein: CASSQERGPDPYF

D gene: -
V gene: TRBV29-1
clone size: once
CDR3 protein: CSVDSGNTIYF

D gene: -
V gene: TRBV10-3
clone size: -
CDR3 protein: CAMGEGFTEAFF

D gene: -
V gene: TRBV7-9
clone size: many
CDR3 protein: CASSLGVLDEQFF

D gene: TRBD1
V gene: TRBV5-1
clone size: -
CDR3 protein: CASSPRPGTERNTIYF

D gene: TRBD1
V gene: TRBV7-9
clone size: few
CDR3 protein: CASSTTGDRNTIYF

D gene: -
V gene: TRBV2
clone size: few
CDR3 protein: CASSAPGGYGYTF

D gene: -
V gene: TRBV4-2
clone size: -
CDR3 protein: CASSQDSGGFSYEQYF

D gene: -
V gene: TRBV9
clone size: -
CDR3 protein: CASSVGPGRTGANVLTF

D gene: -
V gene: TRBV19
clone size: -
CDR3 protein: CASSALDSYEQYF

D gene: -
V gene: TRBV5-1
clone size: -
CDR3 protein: CASSLVLGGLANYNEQFF

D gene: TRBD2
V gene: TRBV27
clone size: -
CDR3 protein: CASSWGGRPGETQYF

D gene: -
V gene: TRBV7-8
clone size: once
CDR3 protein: CASSKTGTNSNQPQHF

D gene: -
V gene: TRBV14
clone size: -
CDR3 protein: CASSHGQRSSYEQYF

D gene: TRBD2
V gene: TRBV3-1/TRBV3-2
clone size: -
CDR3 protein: CASSQLAGAGELFF

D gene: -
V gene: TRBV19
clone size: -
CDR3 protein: CASSSTQNTEAFF

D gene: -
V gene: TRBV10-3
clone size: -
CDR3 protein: CAISERESSYEQYF

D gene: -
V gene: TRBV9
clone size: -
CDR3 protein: CASSGRLGEQYF

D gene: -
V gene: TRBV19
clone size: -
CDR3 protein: CASSVLTGYGRGYTF

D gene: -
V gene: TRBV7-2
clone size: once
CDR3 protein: CASSYGAYNEQFF

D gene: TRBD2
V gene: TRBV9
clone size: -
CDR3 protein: CASSPPWLAGSTGELFF